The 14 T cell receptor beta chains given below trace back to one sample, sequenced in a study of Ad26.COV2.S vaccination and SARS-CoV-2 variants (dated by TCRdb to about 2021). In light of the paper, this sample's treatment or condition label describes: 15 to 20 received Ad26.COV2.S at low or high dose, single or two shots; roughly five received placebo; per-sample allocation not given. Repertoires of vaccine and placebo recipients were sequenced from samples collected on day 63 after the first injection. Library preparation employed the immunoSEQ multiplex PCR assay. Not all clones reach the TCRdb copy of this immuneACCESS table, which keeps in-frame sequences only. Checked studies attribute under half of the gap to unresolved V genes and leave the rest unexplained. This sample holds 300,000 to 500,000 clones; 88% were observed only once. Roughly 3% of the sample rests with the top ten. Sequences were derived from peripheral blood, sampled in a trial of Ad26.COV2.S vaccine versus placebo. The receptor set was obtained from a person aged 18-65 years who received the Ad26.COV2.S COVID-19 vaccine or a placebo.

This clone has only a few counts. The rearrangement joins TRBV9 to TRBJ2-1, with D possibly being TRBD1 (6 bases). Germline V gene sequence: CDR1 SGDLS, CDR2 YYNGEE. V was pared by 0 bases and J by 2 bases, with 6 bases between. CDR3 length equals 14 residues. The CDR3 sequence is CASSVGTAYNEQFF. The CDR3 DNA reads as TGTGCCAGCAGCGTAGGGACAGCCTACAATGAGCAGTTCTTC.

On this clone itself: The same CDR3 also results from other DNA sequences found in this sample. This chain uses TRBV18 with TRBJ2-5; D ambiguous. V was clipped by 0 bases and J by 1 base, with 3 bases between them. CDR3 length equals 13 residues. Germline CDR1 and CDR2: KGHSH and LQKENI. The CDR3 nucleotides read TGTGCCAGCTCACCACCGGCCCAAGAGACCCAGTACTTC. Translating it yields CASSPPAQETQYF.

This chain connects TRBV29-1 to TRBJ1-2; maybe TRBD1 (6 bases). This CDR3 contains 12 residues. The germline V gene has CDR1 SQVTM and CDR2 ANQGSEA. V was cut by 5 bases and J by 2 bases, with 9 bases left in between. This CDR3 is CSVRTGNYGYTF. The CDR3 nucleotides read TGCAGCGTTAGAACAGGGAACTATGGCTACACCTTC.

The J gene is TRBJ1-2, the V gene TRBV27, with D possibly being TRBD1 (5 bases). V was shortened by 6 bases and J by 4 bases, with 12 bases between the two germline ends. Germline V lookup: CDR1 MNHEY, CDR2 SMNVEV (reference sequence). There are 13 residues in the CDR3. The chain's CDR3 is CASRQGSFYGYTF. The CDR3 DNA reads TGTGCCAGCAGGCAGGGTTCCTTCTATGGCTACACCTTC.

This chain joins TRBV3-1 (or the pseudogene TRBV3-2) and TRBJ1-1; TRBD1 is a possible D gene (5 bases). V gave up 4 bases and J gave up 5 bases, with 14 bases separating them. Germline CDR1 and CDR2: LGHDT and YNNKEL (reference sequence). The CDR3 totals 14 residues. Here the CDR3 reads CASSPEGDSTEAFF. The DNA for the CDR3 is TGTGCCAGCAGCCCTGAAGGGGACTCGACTGAAGCTTTCTTT.

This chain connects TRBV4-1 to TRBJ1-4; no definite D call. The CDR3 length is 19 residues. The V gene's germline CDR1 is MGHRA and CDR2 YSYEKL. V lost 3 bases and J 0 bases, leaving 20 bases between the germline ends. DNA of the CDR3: TGCGCCAGCAGCCACCCTAAAAAGGAACAGCACCCAACTAATGAAAAACTGTTTTTT. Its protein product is CASSHPKKEQHPTNEKLFF.

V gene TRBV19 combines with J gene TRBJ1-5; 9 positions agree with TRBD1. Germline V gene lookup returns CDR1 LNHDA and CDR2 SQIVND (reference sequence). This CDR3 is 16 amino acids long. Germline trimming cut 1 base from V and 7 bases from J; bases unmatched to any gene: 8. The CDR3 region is CASSIGPTGGSQPQHF. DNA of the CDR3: TGTGCCAGTAGTATAGGCCCTACAGGGGGCAGCCAGCCCCAGCATTTT.

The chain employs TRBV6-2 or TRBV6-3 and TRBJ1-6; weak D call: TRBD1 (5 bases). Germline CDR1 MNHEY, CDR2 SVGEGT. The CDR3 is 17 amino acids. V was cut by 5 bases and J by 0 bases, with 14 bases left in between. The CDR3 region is CASSPGDSSSYNSPLHF. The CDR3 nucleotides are TGTGCCAGCAGTCCCGGGGACTCGAGCTCCTATAATTCACCCCTCCACTTT.

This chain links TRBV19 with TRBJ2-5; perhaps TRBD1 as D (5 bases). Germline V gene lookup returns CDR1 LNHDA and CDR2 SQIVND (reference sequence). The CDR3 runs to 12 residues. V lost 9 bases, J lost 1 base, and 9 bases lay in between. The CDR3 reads CARKGSQETQYF. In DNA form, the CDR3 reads TGTGCCAGGAAGGGGTCCCAAGAGACCCAGTACTTC.

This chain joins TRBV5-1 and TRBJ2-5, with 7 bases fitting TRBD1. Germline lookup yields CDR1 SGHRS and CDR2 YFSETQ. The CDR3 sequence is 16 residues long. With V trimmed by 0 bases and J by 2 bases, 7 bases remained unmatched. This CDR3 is CASSLATRGQQETQYF. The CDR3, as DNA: TGCGCCAGCAGCTTGGCCACGAGGGGACAGCAAGAGACCCAGTACTTC.

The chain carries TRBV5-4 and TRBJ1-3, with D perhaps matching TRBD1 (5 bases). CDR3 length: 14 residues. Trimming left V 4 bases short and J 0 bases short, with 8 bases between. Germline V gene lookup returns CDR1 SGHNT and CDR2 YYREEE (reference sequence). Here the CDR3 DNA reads TGTGCCAGCAGCCAGAGGGGCTCTGGAAACACCATATATTTT. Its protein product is CASSQRGSGNTIYF.

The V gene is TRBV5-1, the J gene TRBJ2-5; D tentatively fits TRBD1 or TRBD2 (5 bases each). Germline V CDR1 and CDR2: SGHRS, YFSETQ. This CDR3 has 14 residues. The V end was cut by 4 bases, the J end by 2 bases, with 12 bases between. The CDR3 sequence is CASSPKGSQETQYF. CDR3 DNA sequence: TGCGCCAGCAGCCCAAAGGGGAGTCAAGAGACCCAGTACTTC.

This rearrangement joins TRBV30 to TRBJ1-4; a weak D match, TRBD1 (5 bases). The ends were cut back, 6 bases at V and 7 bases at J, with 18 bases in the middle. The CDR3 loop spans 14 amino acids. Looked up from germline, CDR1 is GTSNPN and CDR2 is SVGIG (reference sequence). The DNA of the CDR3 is TGTGCCTGCGGGGCCGGGTCCTTTTCTGAAAAACTGTTTTTT. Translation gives CACGAGSFSEKLFF.

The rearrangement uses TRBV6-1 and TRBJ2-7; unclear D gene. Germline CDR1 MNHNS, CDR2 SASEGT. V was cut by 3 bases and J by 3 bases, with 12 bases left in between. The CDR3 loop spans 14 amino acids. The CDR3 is CASSESPSLYEQYF. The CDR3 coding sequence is TGTGCCAGCAGTGAGTCCCCGAGCCTCTACGAGCAGTACTTC.